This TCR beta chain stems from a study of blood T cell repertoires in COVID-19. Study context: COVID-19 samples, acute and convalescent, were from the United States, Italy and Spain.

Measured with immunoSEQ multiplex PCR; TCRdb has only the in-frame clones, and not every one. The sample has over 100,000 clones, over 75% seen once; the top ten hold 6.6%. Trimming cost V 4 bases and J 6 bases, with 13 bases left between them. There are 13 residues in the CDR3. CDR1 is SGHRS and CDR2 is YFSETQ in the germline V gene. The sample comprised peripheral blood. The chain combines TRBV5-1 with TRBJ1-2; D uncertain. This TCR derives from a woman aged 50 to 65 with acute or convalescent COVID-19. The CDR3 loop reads CASSVAPENGYTF. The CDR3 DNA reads TGCGCCAGCAGCGTGGCACCGGAGAATGGCTACACCTTC.